The 13 T cell receptor beta chains reported below all come from one sample, sequenced in a study of T cell responses to AZD1222 COVID-19 vaccine. Method: immunoSEQ multiplex PCR; TCRdb's copy keeps in-frame clones and lacks some. The sample includes 180,000 or so clones, roughly 91% of them seen just once. The source material was peripheral blood, sampled on day 0 of AZD1222 vaccination. These receptors were taken from an adult in good health.

V is TRBV3-1 (or the pseudogene TRBV3-2) and J is TRBJ1-2; 10 bases line up with TRBD1. Per germline, CDR1 LGHDT and CDR2 YNNKEL (reference sequence). The CDR3 sequence is 15 residues long. V gave up 4 bases and J gave up 4 bases; unmatched junction bases: 6. The CDR3: CASSRSTGGSYGYTF. The CDR3 bases are TGTGCCAGCAGCCGATCGACAGGGGGCTCCTATGGCTACACCTTC.

The rearrangement links TRBV7-9 to TRBJ1-4, with TRBD1 matching 8 bases. The germline gives CDR1 SEHNR, CDR2 FQNEAQ (reference sequence). V was pared by 6 bases and J by 7 bases, with 10 bases of the junction left unmatched. This CDR3 is built from 15 residues. CDR3 region: CASSPLAGGSEKLFF. In nucleotides, the CDR3 is TGTGCCAGCAGTCCGTTGGCAGGGGGCTCTGAAAAACTGTTTTTT. Looking up the rest from reference TRBV7-9 and TRBJ1-4 gives the full variable domain: DTGVSQNPRHKITKRGQNVTFRCDPISEHNRLYWYRQTLGQGPEFLTYFQNEAQLEKSRLLSDRFSAERPKGSFSTLEIQRTEQGDSAMYLCASSPLAGGSEKLFFGSGTQLSVL.

V usage is TRBV10-3 and J usage is TRBJ2-2; TRBD2 aligns across 7 bases. This CDR3 has 16 residues. Trimming cost V 3 bases and J 2 bases; bases outside gene matches: 6. Germline CDR1 ENHRY, CDR2 SYGVKD. This CDR3 reads CAISETGGTNTGELFF. The DNA for the CDR3 is TGTGCCATCAGTGAAACGGGGGGAACTAACACCGGGGAGCTGTTTTTT.

This clone was observed a single time. The V gene is TRBV4-1, the J gene TRBJ2-2; perhaps TRBD2 as D (6 bases). Germline V CDR1 and CDR2: MGHRA, YSYEKL. This CDR3 is 19 amino acids long. Trimming took 0 bases from V and 2 from J, leaving 19 bases between them. In nucleotides, the CDR3 is TGCGCCAGCAGCCAAGATCCCGGCGGGGTAGCGGACAACACCGGGGAGCTGTTTTTT. Residues: CASSQDPGGVADNTGELFF.

This chain's CDR3 is CASSNRGDTQYF. Written as DNA, the CDR3 is TGTGCCAGCAGTAACAGGGGGGATACGCAGTATTTT. The chain carries TRBV7-3 and TRBJ2-3, with 8 bases matching TRBD1. The CDR3 is made up of 12 amino acids. Germline V gives CDR1 SGHTA, CDR2 FQGTGA. With V trimmed by 6 bases and J by 6 bases, 2 bases remained unmatched.

J is TRBJ1-1 and V is TRBV18; D is uncertain. The CDR3 is 14 amino acids. Trimming pared 1 base from V and 6 bases from J, leaving 12 bases between. Germline V gene data show CDR1 as KGHSH and CDR2 as LQKENI. CDR3 nucleotide sequence: TGTGCCAGCTCACCACGGCCGGACGGGGCTGAAGCTTTCTTT. Translating gives CASSPRPDGAEAFF.

This clone appeared once. The chain links TRBV7-9 to TRBJ1-5; D not resolved. Germline CDR1 reads SEHNR; CDR2 reads FQNEAQ (reference sequence). Deletions cut 1 base from V and 3 bases from J, with 10 bases between. The CDR3 covers 15 residues. The CDR3 nucleotides are TGTGCCAGCAGCTTAGGAGCGGGTTACAATCAGCCCCAGCATTTT. As protein: CASSLGAGYNQPQHF.

The genes are TRBV5-1 and TRBJ2-1, with 14 bases fitting TRBD2. The CDR3 length is 17 residues. Germline CDR1 and CDR2: SGHRS and YFSETQ. Trimming removed 2 bases from V and 9 bases from J; junction bases left unmatched: 10. The CDR3 region is CASSFGTSGGSGREQFF. As DNA, the CDR3 is TGCGCCAGCAGCTTCGGGACTAGCGGGGGTTCCGGGCGTGAGCAGTTCTTC.

This clone was counted a few times. The chain recombines TRBV6-1 with TRBJ1-2; D ambiguous. Trimming stripped 3 bases from V and 6 bases from J, with 11 bases between. Germline V lookup: CDR1 MNHNS, CDR2 SASEGT. The CDR3 is 13 residues long. DNA of the CDR3: TGTGCCAGCAGTGATTCGGGGAGAAATGGCTACACCTTC. Encoded protein: CASSDSGRNGYTF.

Turning to this clone: One end of the junction fails to match germline, which may point to a read error. The genes are TRBV7-8 and TRBJ2-7, with D tentatively TRBD1 (5 bases). The CDR3 spans 12 residues. Per germline, CDR1 SGHVS and CDR2 FQNEAQ. The CDR3 DNA is TGTGCCAGCAGCCTCGCCCCAGGGTCCTGGGACTTC. It specifies CASSLAPGSWDF. Drawing the rest from reference TRBV7-8 and TRBJ2-7, the complete variable domain is GAGVSQSPRYKVAKRGQDVALRCDPISGHVSLFWYQQALGQGPEFLTYFQNEAQLDKSGLPSDRFFAERPEGSVSTLKIQRTQQEDSAVYLCASSLAPGSWDFGPGTRLTVT.

The CDR3 DNA sequence: TGTGCCAGCAGTTCAACAGGGGGCAATTCGGGCTACACCTTC. Translating gives CASSSTGGNSGYTF. The chain couples TRBV28 to TRBJ1-2, with 9 bases lining up with TRBD1. This CDR3 region has 14 residues. The germline V gene has CDR1 MDHEN and CDR2 SYDVKM. Trimming removed 4 bases from V and 8 bases from J; junction bases left unmatched: 8.

The chain links TRBV27 to TRBJ2-7; TRBD2 agrees at 10 bases. There are 15 residues in the CDR3. In germline, CDR1 is MNHEY, CDR2 SMNVEV (reference sequence). V dropped 7 bases and J dropped 6; count of bases not matched to a gene: 12. The CDR3 is CASTRFLAGVSEQYF. DNA for the CDR3: TGTGCCAGCACACGTTTCCTAGCGGGAGTATCCGAGCAGTACTTC.

The chain links TRBV5-1 to TRBJ1-4; D is perhaps TRBD1 (6 bases). Germline V gene data show CDR1 as SGHRS and CDR2 as YFSETQ. Trimming shortened V by 2 bases and J by 8 bases, and 19 bases separated the two germline ends. CDR3 length: 16 amino acids. CDR3 in amino acids: CASSLQGGGLGEKLFF. The CDR3 nucleotides read TGCGCCAGCAGCTTACAGGGAGGAGGCTTAGGGGAAAAACTGTTTTTT.